What follows is one T cell receptor (beta chain) and its context. The antigen remains unidentified. This sample is part of a study of PD-1 blockade in classical Hodgkin lymphoma. The overall study: Intravenous delivery of nivolumab at 3 mg/kg to patients occurred every 2 weeks.

Study results and limitations: Patients starting nivolumab less than 1 year after ASCT had lower diversity and were excluded from later analyses. Before treatment, complete responders showed about the same diversity as newly diagnosed patients.

With V trimmed by 0 bases and J by 5 bases, 3 bases remained unmatched. CDR3 length equals 15 residues. Germline V gene lookup returns CDR1 MNHNS and CDR2 SASEGT. Clones were read by immunoSEQ multiplex PCR, and TCRdb kept only the in-frame ones, dropping some. The data show about 98,000 clones, 80% to 90% seen once. Every patient relapsed after autologous stem cell transplantation, and brentuximab vedotin exposure varied. Material: peripheral blood mononuclear cells (PBMCs), obtained before the second cycle of nivolumab. The gene calls are TRBV6-1 and TRBJ2-2; TRBD1 matches 7 bases. The receptor's source is a human donor with classical Hodgkin lymphoma. CDR3 in DNA: TGTGCCAGCAGTGAAGCAACAGGGGAGACCGGGGAGCTGTTTTTT. This sequence encodes CASSEATGETGELFF.